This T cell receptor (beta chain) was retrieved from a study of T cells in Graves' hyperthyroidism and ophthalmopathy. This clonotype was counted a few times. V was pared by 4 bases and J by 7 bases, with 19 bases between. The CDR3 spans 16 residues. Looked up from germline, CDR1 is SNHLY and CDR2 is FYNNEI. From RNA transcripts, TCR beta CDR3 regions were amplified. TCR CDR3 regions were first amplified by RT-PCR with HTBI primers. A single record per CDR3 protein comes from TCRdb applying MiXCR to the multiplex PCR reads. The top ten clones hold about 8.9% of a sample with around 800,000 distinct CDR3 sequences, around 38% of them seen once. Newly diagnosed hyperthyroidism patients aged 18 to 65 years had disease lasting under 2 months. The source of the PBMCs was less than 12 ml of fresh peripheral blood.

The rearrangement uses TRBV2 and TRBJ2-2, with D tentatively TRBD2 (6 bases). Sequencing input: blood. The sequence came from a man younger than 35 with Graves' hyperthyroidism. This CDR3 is CASSVDPAGRFGELFF. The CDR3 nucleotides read TGTGCCAGCAGTGTGGATCCGGCGGGAAGGTTCGGGGAGCTGTTTTTT.